One T cell receptor (beta chain) is described in this entry. This sample is part of a study of blood T cell repertoires in COVID-19. Looking at the study overall: Samples came from the United States, Italy and Spain, spanning acute and convalescent COVID-19. Nucleic acid was either cDNA or gDNA, and it came from T cells, B-cell-depleted T cells, or PBMCs.

The CDR3 sequence is 16 residues long. V shed 2 bases and J shed 2 bases, with 17 bases lying between them. In germline, CDR1 is SGHRS, CDR2 YFSETQ. Per the original methods: Nucleated cell counts were estimated from reference gene primer amplification. Sequencing was performed with immunoSEQ multiplex PCR; in TCRdb, only in-frame clones are kept and a portion is missing. That table supplies the V and J calls and clone size; D and trimming were determined from the DNA. Here the sample spans fewer than 450,000 clones, 91% being singletons. This sequence originates from a woman aged 18-30 years who had recovered from COVID-19. V gene TRBV5-1 combines with J gene TRBJ2-7, with a tentative D call TRBD1 (6 bases). The sample taken for sequencing was peripheral blood. CDR3 protein: CASSFTPGSGAYEQYV. CDR3 DNA sequence: TGCGCCAGCAGCTTCACTCCCGGCTCAGGGGCCTACGAGCAGTACGTC.